Reported below is one TCR beta chain. Its antigen remains unknown. Primers included in the PCR were 60 Vbeta and 13 Jbeta primers. Data came from immunoSEQ multiplex PCR; TCRdb stores just in-frame clones and leaves some out. Among some 130,000 clones listed, about 70% were seen once. These data are taken from a study of cytomegalovirus exposure and HLA in healthy donors. Broader study findings: Earlier analysis looked at TCR beta V segments, and most were productive about 87% or about 30% of the time.

The trim removed 3 bases at V and 6 bases at J, leaving 9 bases unmatched. The CDR3 runs 15 residues. The germline V gene encodes CDR1 SGDLS and CDR2 YYNGEE. The receptor was isolated from a male donor in good health and CMV-seronegative. The chain carries TRBV9 and TRBJ2-1; TRBD1 matches 7 bases. Sequenced input: PBMCs. CDR3 in DNA: TGTGCCAGCAGCGGGACGGGACAGTACACCAATGAGCAGTTCTTC. It codes for CASSGTGQYTNEQFF.